Listed below are T cell receptor beta chains from one sample, sequenced in a study of CD8 T cells in ankylosing spondylitis. MiXCR was run by TCRdb on the 5' RACE reads, yielding one entry per CDR3 protein. The sample has fewer than 500,000 distinct CDR3 sequences, 20% to 25% seen once; the top ten hold less than 20%. Sequencing input: blood, either unsorted or a sorted T cell fraction (not recorded which). The receptors derive from a male donor with ankylosing spondylitis. Both conserved end residues are part of each CDR3. D genes are given only for firm matches. Not every row has a clone size; where given, it reads once, few, many or a size class.

d_gene	v_gene	j_gene	abundance	CDR3aa	CDR3nt
NA	TRBV20-1	TRBJ2-3	NA	CSASQSSTQYF	TGCAGTGCTAGTCAATCCAGCACGCAGTATTTT
TRBD1	TRBV6-1	TRBJ1-4	NA	CASDSTGISNEKLFF	TGTGCCAGTGATTCGACAGGGATCAGTAATGAAAAACTGTTTTTT
NA	TRBV5-1	TRBJ2-5	few	CASSLSGRATQETQYF	TGCGCCAGCAGCTTGAGTGGCAGGGCGACGCAAGAGACCCAGTACTTC
NA	TRBV2	TRBJ1-5	NA	CASAGQANQPQHF	TGTGCCAGCGCGGGACAAGCCAATCAGCCCCAGCATTTT
NA	TRBV12-5	TRBJ2-4	NA	CASGFGRVAKNIQYF	TGTGCTAGTGGTTTTGGCAGGGTAGCCAAAAACATTCAGTACTTC
NA	TRBV9	TRBJ2-3	few	CASSPRIADYTDTQYF	TGTGCCAGCAGCCCCCGGATAGCGGATTACACAGATACGCAGTATTTT
TRBD2	TRBV29-1	TRBJ2-1	many	CSAGLANEQFF	TGCAGCGCTGGACTAGCCAATGAGCAGTTCTTC
NA	TRBV24-1	TRBJ2-7	few	CATTTGAPYEQYF	TGTGCCACCACCACGGGGGCCCCCTACGAGCAGTACTTC
TRBD2	TRBV20-1	TRBJ2-4	NA	CSARATSLKGRGAKNIQYF	TGCAGTGCTAGGGCGACTAGCCTCAAGGGGAGGGGAGCCAAAAACATTCAGTACTTC
NA	TRBV5-1	TRBJ1-5	NA	CASSLFSGSNQPQHF	TGCGCCAGCAGCTTGTTCAGTGGAAGCAATCAGCCCCAGCATTTT
NA	TRBV15	TRBJ2-3	many	CATSTRLGRWADTQYF	TGTGCCACCAGCACCCGTTTAGGGCGTTGGGCGGATACGCAGTATTTT
TRBD2	TRBV7-6	TRBJ2-1	once	CASSLGAGEAYNEQFF	TGTGCCAGCAGCCTCGGGGCGGGAGAGGCCTACAATGAGCAGTTCTTC
TRBD2	TRBV12-3/TRBV12-4	TRBJ2-1	NA	CASSGLAGGFSEQFF	TGTGCCAGCAGCGGACTAGCGGGAGGTTTTAGTGAGCAGTTCTTC
NA	TRBV12-3/TRBV12-4	TRBJ1-5	NA	CASSLFGGPSSNQPQHF	TGTGCCAGCAGTCTGTTTGGGGGACCGAGTAGCAATCAGCCCCAGCATTTT
TRBD1	TRBV12-3/TRBV12-4	TRBJ1-5	NA	CASRRDRNQPQHF	TGTGCCAGCCGCCGGGACAGGAATCAGCCCCAGCATTTT
TRBD2	TRBV7-3	TRBJ2-7	NA	CARPRRGTTIYEQYF	TGTGCCAGGCCCCGTCGAGGGACTACTATCTACGAGCAGTACTTC
NA	TRBV9	TRBJ1-1	NA	CASSVSYSRDAEAFF	TGTGCCAGCAGCGTATCGTATTCGAGGGACGCTGAAGCTTTCTTT
TRBD2	TRBV5-1	TRBJ2-1	few	CASSWGLGNEQFF	TGCGCCAGCAGCTGGGGACTAGGCAATGAGCAGTTCTTC
NA	TRBV10-3	TRBJ2-5	NA	CAISDYRQETQYF	TGTGCCATCAGTGATTACAGGCAAGAGACCCAGTACTTC
NA	TRBV3-1	TRBJ1-3	few	CASSQEYSSGNTIYF	TGTGCCAGCAGCCAAGAGTACAGCTCTGGAAACACCATATATTTT
NA	TRBV10-3	TRBJ1-5	NA	CAISESGPGGNQPQHF	TGTGCCATCAGTGAGTCTGGCCCGGGCGGCAATCAGCCCCAGCATTTT
NA	TRBV20-1	TRBJ2-1	NA	CSAALGSLPNEQFF	TGCAGTGCGGCGCTAGGGTCCCTACCCAATGAGCAGTTCTTC
TRBD2	TRBV12-3/TRBV12-4	TRBJ2-1	NA	CASSFLRGRQFF	TGTGCCAGCAGTTTTTTGCGGGGGAGGCAGTTCTTC
TRBD2	TRBV19	TRBJ2-1	NA	CASSGAGGVEQFF	TGTGCCAGTAGTGGGGCGGGAGGGGTTGAGCAGTTCTTC
TRBD2	TRBV10-3	TRBJ2-7	few	CATASGTNYEQYF	TGTGCCACCGCTAGCGGGACTAACTACGAGCAGTACTTC
TRBD2	TRBV2	TRBJ2-1	NA	CASSLLAGANEQFF	TGTGCCAGCAGTCTCCTAGCGGGAGCTAATGAGCAGTTCTTC
NA	TRBV6-5	TRBJ2-3	few	CASSYSGRDTQYF	TGTGCCAGCAGTTACTCTGGGCGTGATACGCAGTATTTT
NA	TRBV20-1	TRBJ2-7	few	CSATGHREQYF	TGCAGTGCCACGGGACACCGGGAGCAGTACTTC
NA	TRBV7-6	TRBJ2-7	few	CASSRGVGGDEVAYEQYF	TGTGCCAGCAGCCGAGGGGTCGGAGGGGATGAAGTAGCCTACGAGCAGTACTTC
TRBD2	TRBV28	TRBJ2-5	few	CASSLASGRAGSETQYF	TGTGCCAGCAGTTTAGCTAGCGGGAGGGCCGGATCGGAGACCCAGTACTTC
NA	TRBV10-3	TRBJ2-1	few	CAIQGTPSSYNEQFF	TGTGCCATCCAAGGCACCCCCAGCTCCTACAATGAGCAGTTCTTC
TRBD1	TRBV28	TRBJ2-7	few	CASSSRGTGHRAAYEQYF	TGTGCCAGCAGTTCCAGAGGGACAGGGCACAGGGCGGCCTACGAGCAGTACTTC
TRBD2	TRBV7-9	TRBJ2-7	few	CASSLAPETSGDYEQYF	TGTGCCAGCAGCTTAGCCCCGGAGACTAGCGGGGACTACGAGCAGTACTTC
NA	TRBV12-5	TRBJ1-3	NA	CASGLVRGAAGNTIYF	TGTGCTAGTGGTTTGGTAAGAGGGGCTGCTGGAAACACCATATATTTT
NA	TRBV29-1	TRBJ2-2	many	CSVSGTTNTGELFF	TGCAGCGTGTCCGGGACAACGAACACCGGGGAGCTGTTTTTT
TRBD1	TRBV6-1	TRBJ1-1	few	CASSPLQTGENTEAFF	TGTGCCAGCAGTCCCCTCCAGACAGGGGAGAACACTGAAGCTTTCTTT
NA	TRBV4-2	TRBJ2-2	NA	CASSQDWRGANTGELFF	TGTGCCAGCAGCCAAGACTGGCGGGGCGCGAACACCGGGGAGCTGTTTTTT
TRBD1	TRBV3-1	TRBJ1-2	few	CASSQFDRDYGYTF	TGTGCCAGCAGCCAATTCGACAGGGACTATGGCTACACCTTC
TRBD1	TRBV7-2	TRBJ2-7	NA	CASSLVRTGGGHEQYF	TGTGCCAGCAGCTTAGTTCGCACAGGGGGCGGCCACGAGCAGTACTTC
NA	TRBV5-1	TRBJ2-1	many	CASSLAERSFYNEQFF	TGCGCCAGCAGCTTGGCGGAGCGGAGCTTCTACAATGAGCAGTTCTTC
NA	TRBV7-3	TRBJ2-3	NA	CASSTPLGTQYF	TGTGCCAGCAGTACCCCCTTGGGTACGCAGTATTTT
TRBD1	TRBV18	TRBJ2-1	few	CASSPTGGAYNEQFF	TGTGCCAGCTCGCCGACAGGGGGCGCCTACAATGAGCAGTTCTTC
TRBD1	TRBV7-8	TRBJ1-2	few	CASSPDRVVYGYTF	TGTGCCAGCAGCCCGGACAGGGTAGTCTATGGCTACACCTTC
NA	TRBV6-1	TRBJ1-5	NA	CASSVHNTGYYQPQHF	TGTGCCAGCAGTGTTCATAATACAGGGTATTATCAGCCCCAGCATTTT
TRBD1	TRBV7-8	TRBJ1-2	NA	CASSRSGTGGNYGYTF	TGTGCCAGCAGCAGATCCGGGACAGGGGGAAACTATGGCTACACCTTC
NA	TRBV9	TRBJ2-5	NA	CASSVGGTPSETQYF	TGTGCCAGCAGCGTAGGAGGGACTCCCAGCGAGACCCAGTACTTC
TRBD2	TRBV6-2/TRBV6-3	TRBJ2-1	few	CATLRAGAHNEQFF	TGTGCCACCCTCAGGGCGGGAGCACACAATGAGCAGTTCTTC
NA	TRBV29-1	TRBJ1-1	NA	CSVARLNTEAFF	TGCAGCGTTGCTCGGCTGAACACTGAAGCTTTCTTT
TRBD1	TRBV10-3	TRBJ1-5	few	CAISRDRGEWGNQPQHF	TGTGCCATCAGCCGGGACAGGGGCGAGTGGGGTAATCAGCCCCAGCATTTT
TRBD2	TRBV9	TRBJ2-3	few	CASSVETLAGADTQYF	TGTGCCAGCAGCGTAGAGACGCTAGCGGGAGCAGATACGCAGTATTTT
NA	TRBV7-8	TRBJ2-1	few	CASSHRDSNYNEQFF	TGTGCCAGCAGTCACCGGGACTCGAACTACAATGAGCAGTTCTTC
TRBD2	TRBV4-1	TRBJ2-1	NA	CASSPPGLALHEQFF	TGCGCCAGCAGCCCGCCGGGACTAGCGCTACATGAGCAGTTCTTC